These T cell receptor beta chains were read from a single sample in a study of blood T cells in healthy people across ages. TCRdb ran MiXCR on the 5' RACE reads and lists one entry per CDR3 protein. The sample carries about 1.8 million distinct CDR3 sequences, about 49% recorded once. Sample: blood. These receptors were collected from a woman between 35 and 50 years old in good health. Each CDR3 is given with its conserved first and last residue. D genes are given only for firm matches. Some rows have no size entry. The others give once, few or many, or a class for an expanded clone.

D gene	V gene	J gene	clone size	CDR3 DNA	CDR3 protein
TRBD2	TRBV10-3	TRBJ2-5	.	TGTGCCATCAGTGATCGGGGGGGCTTGGGGACCCAGTACTTC	CAISDRGGLGTQYF
TRBD1	TRBV5-1	TRBJ2-5	few	TGCGCCAGCAGCTTGGAGACAGGGAAGAAGACCCAGTACTTC	CASSLETGKKTQYF
.	TRBV15	TRBJ1-6	.	TGTGCCACCAGCGGAGCGGGGGCTCCCTATAATTCACCCCTCCACTTT	CATSGAGAPYNSPLHF
.	TRBV4-3	TRBJ2-5	many	TGCGCCAGCAGCCAACCTGGGGGACAAGAGACCCAGTACTTC	CASSQPGGQETQYF
TRBD2	TRBV5-1	TRBJ2-1	.	TGCGCCAGCAGCCAGGCGGGGGGAGGTAGCTCCTACAATGAGCAGTTCTTC	CASSQAGGGSSYNEQFF
TRBD1	TRBV6-6	TRBJ1-2	few	TGTGCCAGCAGCTCCGCTGACAGGGGGAACTATGGCTACACCTTC	CASSSADRGNYGYTF
.	TRBV12-3/TRBV12-4	TRBJ1-1	.	TGTGCCAGCAGTTTAATGGGCACGAACACTGAAGCTTTCTTT	CASSLMGTNTEAFF
.	TRBV27	TRBJ2-5	.	TGTGCCAGCAGTCAGGACCCGGCGGGGGAGACCCAGTACTTC	CASSQDPAGETQYF
.	TRBV25-1	TRBJ1-2	few	TGTGCCAGCTCTGGGGAGTGGGATGGCTACACCTTC	CASSGEWDGYTF
.	TRBV5-1	TRBJ2-4	.	TGCGCCAGCAGCTTCGGACCTCCCGGGGGAGAGCAGTACTTC	CASSFGPPGGEQYF
TRBD2	TRBV6-5	TRBJ2-1	many	TGTGCCAGCAGTAAACTAGCGGGGGGATACAATGAGCAGTTCTTC	CASSKLAGGYNEQFF
.	TRBV6-6	TRBJ2-5	.	TGTGCCAGCACTCCCGAGGGCGGAGGTCCCCAGACCCAGTACTTC	CASTPEGGGPQTQYF
.	TRBV20-1	TRBJ1-5	few	TGCAGTGCTAGGGAACGGGATCCCTGGGGGAATCAGCCCCAGCATTTT	CSARERDPWGNQPQHF
TRBD1	TRBV20-1	TRBJ2-7	few	TGCAGTGCCACGGGACAGGGCTTGACCTACGAGCAGTACTTC	CSATGQGLTYEQYF
.	TRBV20-1	TRBJ2-1	few	TGCAGTGCAACGCGGGCCATCGGTGGGAATGAGCAGTTCTTC	CSATRAIGGNEQFF
TRBD2	TRBV11-2	TRBJ2-2	.	TGTGCCAGCAGACCTCAACCGGGGGGCACCGGGGAGCTGTTTTTT	CASRPQPGGTGELFF
TRBD1	TRBV7-9	TRBJ1-2	.	TGTGCCAGCAGCTTAATTAGGGGGACAGGGGGCATACTCGATGGCTACACCTTC	CASSLIRGTGGILDGYTF
TRBD2	TRBV20-1	TRBJ2-5	few	TGCAGTGCTGAGCGGGGGGGTACCCAAGAGACCCAGTACTTC	CSAERGGTQETQYF